This T cell receptor beta chain originates from a study of PD-L1 blockade in urothelial cancer. Study summary: It was in 2014 that patients started atezolizumab at 1,200 mg intravenously every 3 weeks.

Sequencing was performed with immunoSEQ multiplex PCR; in TCRdb, only in-frame clones are kept and a portion is missing. This table has over 40,000 clones, around 82% appearing once. The CDR3 runs 12 residues. Trimming removed 7 bases at V and 0 bases at J, with 5 bases between. The germline gives CDR1 SEHNR, CDR2 FQNEAQ (reference sequence). This clone was observed a handful of times. The sample consisted of PBMCs, taken around atezolizumab (anti-PD-L1) treatment. V and J are TRBV7-9 and TRBJ2-3; D gene uncertain. This TCR came from a man aged 70-80 years with urothelial cancer. The CDR3 DNA reads as TGTGCCAGCATGTATAGCACAGATACGCAGTATTTT. This encodes CASMYSTDTQYF.